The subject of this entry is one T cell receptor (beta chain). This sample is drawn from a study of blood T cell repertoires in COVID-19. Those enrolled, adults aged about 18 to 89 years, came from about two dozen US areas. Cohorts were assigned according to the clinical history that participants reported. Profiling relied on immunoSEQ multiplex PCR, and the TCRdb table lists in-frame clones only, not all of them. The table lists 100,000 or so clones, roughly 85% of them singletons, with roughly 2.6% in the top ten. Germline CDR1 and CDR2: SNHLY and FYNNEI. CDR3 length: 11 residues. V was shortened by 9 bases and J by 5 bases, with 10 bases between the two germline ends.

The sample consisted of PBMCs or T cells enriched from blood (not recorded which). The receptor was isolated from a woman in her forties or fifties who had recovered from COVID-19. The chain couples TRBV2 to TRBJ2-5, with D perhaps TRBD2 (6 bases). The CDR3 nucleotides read TGTGCCAGGGGACTTACCGAGACCCAGTACTTC. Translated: CARGLTETQYF.